This T cell receptor (beta chain) is from a study of blood T cells in healthy people across ages. Between the trimmed V and J ends, which lost 0 bases and 11 bases, there was a span of 25 bases. CDR3 length equals 17 residues. Germline V gives CDR1 MNHEY, CDR2 SVGAGI. Overall study results and limits: Diversity estimates from one million T cells were considered underestimates. Both naive CD4+ cell counts and diversity were greater in long-lived donors than in aged donors.

In the case of this clonotype: Its specificity is unknown.

There were at least 6 micrograms of total RNA extracted from every sample. With a J-beta primer mix and a sample-barcoded 5' primer, a second PCR ran about 7 to 12 cycles. Each cDNA was tagged by a template-switch adaptor containing 12 random nucleotides. TCRdb re-called the 5' RACE reads with MiXCR, one entry per CDR3 protein. The sample comprises roughly 2 million distinct CDR3 sequences, about 50% of which are singletons, and around 2.1% rests with the top ten. The sequence came from a woman aged 40 to 50 in good health. V usage is TRBV6-5 and J usage is TRBJ2-5; no clear D gene. The specimen was blood. The CDR3 loop is CASSYSIRSPSYNEQYF. The CDR3 DNA follows: TGTGCCAGCAGTTACTCGATCCGTTCTCCTTCCTACAATGAGCAGTACTTC.